The clone carrying this T cell receptor (beta chain) was recorded at least ten times. Its antigen is currently unknown. V lost 2 bases, J lost 2 bases, and 9 bases stayed unmatched. Germline lookup yields CDR1 SGHRS and CDR2 YFSETQ. This CDR3 region has 16 residues. Full-length variable regions came from constant-region reverse primers plus semi-nested Nested Universal Primer A PCR. TCRdb itself ran the 5' RACE reads through MiXCR, one entry per CDR3 protein. The table lists roughly 57,000 distinct CDR3 sequences, less than 25% of them singletons. Treg sorting used a CD4+CD25+CD127-/low gate. Study results and limitations: The larger cohort examined one V-J beta rearrangement, not whole repertoires. Tumor Tregs overlapped most with tumor, then blood, naive CD4+ cells. Tumor memory CD4+ T cell TCR gene usage was found to cluster with blood and lymph node memory CD4+ cells and with lymph node naive CD4+ cells.

The rearrangement uses TRBV5-1 and TRBJ2-5; 7 bases are shared with TRBD1. The receptor's source is a female donor with breast cancer. Sequenced input: tumor-infiltrating Tregs sorted from the breast tumor. CDR3 nucleotides: TGCGCCAGCAGCTTTCGCACAGGGGTCGGACAAGAGACCCAGTACTTC. Translated, it gives CASSFRTGVGQETQYF. The full variable domain, rest sourced from reference TRBV5-1 and TRBJ2-5, is KAGVTQTPRYLIKTRGQQVTLSCSPISGHRSVSWYQQTPGQGLQFLFEYFSETQRNKGNFPGRFSGRQFSNSRSEMNVSTLELGDSALYLCASSFRTGVGQETQYFGPGTRLLVL.